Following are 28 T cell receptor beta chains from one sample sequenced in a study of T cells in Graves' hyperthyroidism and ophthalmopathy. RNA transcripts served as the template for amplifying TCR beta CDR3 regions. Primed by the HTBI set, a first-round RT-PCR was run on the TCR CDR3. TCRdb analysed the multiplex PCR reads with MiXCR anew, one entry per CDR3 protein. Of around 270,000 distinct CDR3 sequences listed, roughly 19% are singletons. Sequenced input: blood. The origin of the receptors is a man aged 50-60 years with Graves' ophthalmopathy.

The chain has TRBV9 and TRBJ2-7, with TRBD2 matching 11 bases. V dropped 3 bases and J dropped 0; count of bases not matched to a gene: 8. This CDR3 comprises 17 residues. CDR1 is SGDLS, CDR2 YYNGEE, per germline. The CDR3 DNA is TGTGCCAGCAGCGGGGACACTAGCGGGGGACTCTCCTACGAGCAGTACTTC. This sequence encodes CASSGDTSGGLSYEQYF.

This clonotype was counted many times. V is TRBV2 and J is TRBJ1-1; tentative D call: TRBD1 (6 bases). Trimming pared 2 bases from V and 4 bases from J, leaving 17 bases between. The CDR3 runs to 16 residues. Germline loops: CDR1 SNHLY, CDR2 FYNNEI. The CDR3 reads CASSETFGGGSTEAFF. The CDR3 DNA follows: TGTGCCAGCAGTGAAACCTTTGGGGGCGGTAGCACTGAAGCTTTCTTT. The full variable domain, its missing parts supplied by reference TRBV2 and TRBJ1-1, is EPEVTQTPSHQVTQMGQEVILRCVPISNHLYFYWYRQILGQKVEFLVSFYNNEISEKSEIFDDQFSVERPDGSNFTLKIRSTKLEDSAMYFCASSETFGGGSTEAFFGQGTRLTVV.

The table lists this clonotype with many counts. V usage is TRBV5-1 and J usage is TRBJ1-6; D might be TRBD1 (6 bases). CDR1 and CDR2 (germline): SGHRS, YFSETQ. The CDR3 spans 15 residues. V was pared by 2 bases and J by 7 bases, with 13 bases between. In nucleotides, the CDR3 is TGCGCCAGCAGCTTCAACGGACAGTCCAATTCACCCCTCCACTTT. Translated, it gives CASSFNGQSNSPLHF.

CDR3 coding DNA: TGTGCCTGGAGTAGCCGCCCTAGGGGGGCCAAAAACATTCAGTACTTC. Its protein product is CAWSSRPRGAKNIQYF. The chain is built from TRBV30 and TRBJ2-4; tentative D call: TRBD1 (6 bases). The CDR3 extends over 16 amino acids. The V and J ends lost 2 bases and 1 base respectively, with 15 bases between them. Germline V gene data show CDR1 as GTSNPN and CDR2 as SVGIG (reference sequence).

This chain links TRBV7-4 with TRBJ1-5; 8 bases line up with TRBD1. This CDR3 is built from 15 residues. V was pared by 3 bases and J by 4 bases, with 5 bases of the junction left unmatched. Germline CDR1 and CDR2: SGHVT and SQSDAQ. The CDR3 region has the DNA TGTGCCAGCAGCTTGGGCAGGGGGCTTAATCAGCCCCAGCATTTT. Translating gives CASSLGRGLNQPQHF.

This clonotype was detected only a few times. CDR3 coding DNA: TGTGCCAGCAGTTCCCGGGACCTCAATCCCGGAGAGACCCAGTACTTC. Protein product: CASSSRDLNPGETQYF. The chain joins TRBV6-2 or TRBV6-3 to TRBJ2-5, with D tentatively TRBD1 or TRBD2 (5 bases each). Trimming removed 4 bases at V and 4 bases at J, with 19 bases between. The germline V gene encodes CDR1 MNHEY and CDR2 SVGEGT. This CDR3 spans 16 amino acids.

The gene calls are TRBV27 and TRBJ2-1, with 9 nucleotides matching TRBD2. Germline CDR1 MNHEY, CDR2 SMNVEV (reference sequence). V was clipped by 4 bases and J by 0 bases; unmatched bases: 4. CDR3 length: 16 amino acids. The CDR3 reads CASSSLAGFSYNEQFF. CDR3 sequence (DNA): TGTGCCAGCAGTTCCCTAGCGGGATTCTCCTACAATGAGCAGTTCTTC.

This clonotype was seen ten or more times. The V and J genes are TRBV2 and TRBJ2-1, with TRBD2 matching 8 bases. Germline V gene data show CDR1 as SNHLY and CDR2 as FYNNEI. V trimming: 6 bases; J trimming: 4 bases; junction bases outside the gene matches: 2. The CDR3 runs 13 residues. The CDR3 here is CASRTSGYNEQFF. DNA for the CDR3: TGTGCCAGCAGAACTAGCGGATACAATGAGCAGTTCTTC.

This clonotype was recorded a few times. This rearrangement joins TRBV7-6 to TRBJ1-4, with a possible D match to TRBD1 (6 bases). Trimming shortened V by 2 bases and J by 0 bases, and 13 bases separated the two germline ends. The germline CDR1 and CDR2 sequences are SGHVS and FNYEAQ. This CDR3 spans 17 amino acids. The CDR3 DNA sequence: TGTGCCAGCAGCTTAACAGGACAGCTGGCAACTAATGAAAAACTGTTTTTT. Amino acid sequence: CASSLTGQLATNEKLFF.

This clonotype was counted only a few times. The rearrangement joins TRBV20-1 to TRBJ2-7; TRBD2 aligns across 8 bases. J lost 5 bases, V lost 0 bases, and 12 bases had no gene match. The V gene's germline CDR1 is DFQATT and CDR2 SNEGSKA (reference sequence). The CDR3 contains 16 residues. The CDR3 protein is CSARDPGPAGVDEQYF. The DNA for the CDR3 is TGCAGTGCTAGAGATCCGGGACCAGCGGGAGTCGACGAGCAGTACTTC.

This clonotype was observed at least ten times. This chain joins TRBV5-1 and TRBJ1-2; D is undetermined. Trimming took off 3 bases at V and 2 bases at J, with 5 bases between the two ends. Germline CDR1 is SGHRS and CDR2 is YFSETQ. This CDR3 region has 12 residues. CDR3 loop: CASSSENYGYTF. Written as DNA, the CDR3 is TGCGCCAGCAGCTCTGAAAACTATGGCTACACCTTC.

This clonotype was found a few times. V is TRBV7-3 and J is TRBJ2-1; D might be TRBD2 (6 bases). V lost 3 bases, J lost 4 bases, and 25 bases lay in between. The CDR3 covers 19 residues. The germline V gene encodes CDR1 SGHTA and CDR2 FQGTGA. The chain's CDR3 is CASSLLKSHTSRKYNEQFF. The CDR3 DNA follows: TGTGCCAGCAGCTTGCTTAAATCCCATACTAGCCGGAAATACAATGAGCAGTTCTTC.

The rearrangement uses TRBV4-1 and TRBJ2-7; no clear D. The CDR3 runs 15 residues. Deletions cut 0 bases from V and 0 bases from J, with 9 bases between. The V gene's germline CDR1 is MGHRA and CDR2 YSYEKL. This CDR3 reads CASSQDTLYSYEQYF. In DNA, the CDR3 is TGCGCCAGCAGCCAAGACACCCTGTACTCCTACGAGCAGTACTTC.

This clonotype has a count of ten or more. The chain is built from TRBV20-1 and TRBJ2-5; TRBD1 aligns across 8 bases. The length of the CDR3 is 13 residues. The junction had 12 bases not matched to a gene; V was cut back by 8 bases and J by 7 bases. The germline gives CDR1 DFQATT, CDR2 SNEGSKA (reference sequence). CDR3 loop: CSLSHRGSGTQYF. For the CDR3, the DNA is TGCAGTCTATCCCACAGGGGGAGCGGGACCCAGTACTTC.

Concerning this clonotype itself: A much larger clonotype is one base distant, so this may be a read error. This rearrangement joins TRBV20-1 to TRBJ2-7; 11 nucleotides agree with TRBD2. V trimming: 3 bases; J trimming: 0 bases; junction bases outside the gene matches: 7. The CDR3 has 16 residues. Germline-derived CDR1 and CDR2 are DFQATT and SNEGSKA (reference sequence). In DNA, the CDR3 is TGCAGTGCTAGTGGTAGCGGGGGGGTAGACTCCTACGAGCAGTACTTC. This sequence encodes CSASGSGGVDSYEQYF.

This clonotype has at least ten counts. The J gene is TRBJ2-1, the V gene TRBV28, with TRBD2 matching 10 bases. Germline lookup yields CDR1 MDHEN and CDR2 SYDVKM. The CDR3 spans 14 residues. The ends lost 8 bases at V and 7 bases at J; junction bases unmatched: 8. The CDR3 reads CASAQAGGENEQFF. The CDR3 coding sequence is TGTGCCAGCGCGCAAGCGGGAGGGGAAAATGAGCAGTTCTTC.

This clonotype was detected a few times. CDR3 DNA sequence: TGTGCCAGTAGTTTCGGGGTTCGGACTGAAGCTTTCTTT. This encodes CASSFGVRTEAFF. This chain uses TRBV19 with TRBJ1-1; D unclear. CDR3 size: 13 residues. The V gene lost 5 bases and the J gene lost 5 bases, with 12 bases spanning the gap. Germline V lookup: CDR1 LNHDA, CDR2 SQIVND (reference sequence).

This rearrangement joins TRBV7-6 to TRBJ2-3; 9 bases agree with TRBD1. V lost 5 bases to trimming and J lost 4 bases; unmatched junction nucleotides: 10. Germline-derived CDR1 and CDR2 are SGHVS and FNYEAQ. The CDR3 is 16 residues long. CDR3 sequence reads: CASSKSTGGWSDTQYF. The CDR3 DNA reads TGTGCCAGCAGCAAGTCGACAGGGGGGTGGTCAGATACGCAGTATTTT.

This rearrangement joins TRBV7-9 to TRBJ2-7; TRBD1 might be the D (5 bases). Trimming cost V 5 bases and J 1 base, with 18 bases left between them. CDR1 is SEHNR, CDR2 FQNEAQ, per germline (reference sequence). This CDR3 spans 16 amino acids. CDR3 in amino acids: CASSAFDRKRSYEQYF. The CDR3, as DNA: TGTGCCAGCAGCGCATTCGACAGAAAACGTTCCTACGAGCAGTACTTC.

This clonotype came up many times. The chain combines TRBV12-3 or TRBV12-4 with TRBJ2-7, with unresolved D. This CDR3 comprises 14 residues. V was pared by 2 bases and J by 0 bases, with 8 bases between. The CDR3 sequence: CASSLRPSSYEQYF. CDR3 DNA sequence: TGTGCCAGCAGTTTACGCCCAAGCTCCTACGAGCAGTACTTC.

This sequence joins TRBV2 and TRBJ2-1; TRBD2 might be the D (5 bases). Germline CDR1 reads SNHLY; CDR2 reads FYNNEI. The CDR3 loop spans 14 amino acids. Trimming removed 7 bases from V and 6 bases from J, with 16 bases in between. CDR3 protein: CASTLDGLRNEQFF. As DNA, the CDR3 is TGTGCCAGCACCTTAGACGGACTGCGCAATGAGCAGTTCTTC.

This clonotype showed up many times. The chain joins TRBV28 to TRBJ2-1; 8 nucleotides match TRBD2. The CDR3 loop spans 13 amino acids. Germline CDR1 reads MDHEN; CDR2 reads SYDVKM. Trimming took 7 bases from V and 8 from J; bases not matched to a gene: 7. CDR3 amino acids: CASTGTRIHEQFF. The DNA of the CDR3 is TGTGCCAGCACCGGGACTAGAATTCATGAGCAGTTCTTC.

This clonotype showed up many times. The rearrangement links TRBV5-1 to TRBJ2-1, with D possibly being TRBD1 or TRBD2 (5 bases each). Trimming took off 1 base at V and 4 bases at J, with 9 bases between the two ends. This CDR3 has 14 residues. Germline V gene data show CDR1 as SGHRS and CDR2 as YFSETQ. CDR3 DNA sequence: TGCGCCAGCAGCTTGCAGGGACCATACAATGAGCAGTTCTTC. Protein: CASSLQGPYNEQFF.

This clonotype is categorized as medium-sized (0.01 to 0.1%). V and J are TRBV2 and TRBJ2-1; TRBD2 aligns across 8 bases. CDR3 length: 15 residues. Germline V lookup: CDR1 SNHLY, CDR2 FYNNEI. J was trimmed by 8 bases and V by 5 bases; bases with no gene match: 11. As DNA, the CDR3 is TGTGCCAGCAGTTGGTCTAGCGGGTCAACCGATGAGCAGTTCTTC. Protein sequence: CASSWSSGSTDEQFF.

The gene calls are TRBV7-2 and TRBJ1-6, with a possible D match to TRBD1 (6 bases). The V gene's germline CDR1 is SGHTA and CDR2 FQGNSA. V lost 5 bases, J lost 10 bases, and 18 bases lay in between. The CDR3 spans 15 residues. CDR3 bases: TGTGCCAGCAGCACATTACAGGGTGGGAAATCACCCCTCCACTTT. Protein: CASSTLQGGKSPLHF.

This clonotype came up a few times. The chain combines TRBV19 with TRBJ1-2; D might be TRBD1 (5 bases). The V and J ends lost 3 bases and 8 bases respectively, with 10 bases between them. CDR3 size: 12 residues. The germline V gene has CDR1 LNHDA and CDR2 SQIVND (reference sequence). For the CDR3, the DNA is TGTGCCAGTAGTATGAGGGGCGGAGGCTACACCTTC. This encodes CASSMRGGGYTF.

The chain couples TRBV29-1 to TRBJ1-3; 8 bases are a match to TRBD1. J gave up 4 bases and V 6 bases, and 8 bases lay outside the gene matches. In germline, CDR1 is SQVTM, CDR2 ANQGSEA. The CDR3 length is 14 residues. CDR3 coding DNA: TGCAGCGTACGGACAGGGTCCTACGGAAACACCATATATTTT. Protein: CSVRTGSYGNTIYF.

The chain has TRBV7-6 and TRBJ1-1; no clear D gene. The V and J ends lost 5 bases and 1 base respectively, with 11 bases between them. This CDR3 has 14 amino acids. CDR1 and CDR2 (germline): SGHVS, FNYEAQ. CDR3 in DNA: TGTGCCAGCAGCGGATCCAGGACGAACACTGAAGCTTTCTTT. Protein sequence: CASSGSRTNTEAFF. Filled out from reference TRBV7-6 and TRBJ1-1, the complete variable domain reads GAGVSQSPRYKVTKRGQDVALRCDPISGHVSLYWYRQALGQGPEFLTYFNYEAQQDKSGLPNDRFSAERPEGSISTLTIQRTEQRDSAMYRCASSGSRTNTEAFFGQGTRLTVV.